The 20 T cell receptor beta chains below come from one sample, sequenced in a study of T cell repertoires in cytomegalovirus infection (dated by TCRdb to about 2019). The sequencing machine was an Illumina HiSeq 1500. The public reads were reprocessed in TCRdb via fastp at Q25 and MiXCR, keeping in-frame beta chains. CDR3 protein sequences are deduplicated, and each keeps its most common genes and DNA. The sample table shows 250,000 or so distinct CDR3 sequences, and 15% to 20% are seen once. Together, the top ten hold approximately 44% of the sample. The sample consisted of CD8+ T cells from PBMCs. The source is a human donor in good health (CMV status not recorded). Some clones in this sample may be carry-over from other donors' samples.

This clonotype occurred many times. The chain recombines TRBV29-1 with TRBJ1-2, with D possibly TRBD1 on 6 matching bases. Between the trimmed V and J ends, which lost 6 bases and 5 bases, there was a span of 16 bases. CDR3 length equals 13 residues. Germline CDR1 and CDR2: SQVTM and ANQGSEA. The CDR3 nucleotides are TGCAGCGTCCCGACGGGGGGGCCGTATGGCTACACCTTC. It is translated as CSVPTGGPYGYTF.

The CDR3: CASSPTERGTVEETQYF. The CDR3 bases are TGCGCCAGCAGCCCAACAGAAAGAGGGACAGTTGAAGAGACCCAGTACTTC. The J gene is TRBJ2-5, the V gene TRBV4-1, with 7 bases matching TRBD1. The CDR3 covers 17 residues. Germline-derived CDR1 and CDR2 are MGHRA and YSYEKL. The trim removed 4 bases at V and 3 bases at J, leaving 14 bases unmatched.

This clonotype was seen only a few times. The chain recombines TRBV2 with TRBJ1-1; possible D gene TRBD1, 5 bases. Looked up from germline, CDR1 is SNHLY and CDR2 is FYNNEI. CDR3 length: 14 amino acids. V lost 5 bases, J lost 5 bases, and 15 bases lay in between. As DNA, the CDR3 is TGTGCCAGCAGTCCCGGGACCCTAGGGACTGAAGCTTTCTTT. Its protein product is CASSPGTLGTEAFF.

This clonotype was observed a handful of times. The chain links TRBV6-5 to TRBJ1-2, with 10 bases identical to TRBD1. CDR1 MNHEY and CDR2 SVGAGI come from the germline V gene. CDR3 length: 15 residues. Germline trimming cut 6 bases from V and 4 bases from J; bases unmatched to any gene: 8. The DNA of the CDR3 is TGTGCCAGCAGGACGACAGGGGGCGCCGGCTATGGCTACACCTTC. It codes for CASRTTGGAGYGYTF.

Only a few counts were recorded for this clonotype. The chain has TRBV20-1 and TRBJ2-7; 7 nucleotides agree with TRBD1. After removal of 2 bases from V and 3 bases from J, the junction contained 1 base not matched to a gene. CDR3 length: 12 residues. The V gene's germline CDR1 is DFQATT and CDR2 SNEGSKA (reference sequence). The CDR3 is CSARTGDYEQYF. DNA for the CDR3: TGCAGTGCTAGAACAGGGGACTACGAGCAGTACTTC.

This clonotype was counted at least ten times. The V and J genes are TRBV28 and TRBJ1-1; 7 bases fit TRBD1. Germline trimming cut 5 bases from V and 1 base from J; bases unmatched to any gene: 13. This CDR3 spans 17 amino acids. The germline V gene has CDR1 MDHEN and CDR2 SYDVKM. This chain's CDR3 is CASSQRGLRTENTEAFF. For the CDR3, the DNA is TGTGCCAGCAGTCAAAGGGGGCTCCGGACGGAGAACACTGAAGCTTTCTTT.

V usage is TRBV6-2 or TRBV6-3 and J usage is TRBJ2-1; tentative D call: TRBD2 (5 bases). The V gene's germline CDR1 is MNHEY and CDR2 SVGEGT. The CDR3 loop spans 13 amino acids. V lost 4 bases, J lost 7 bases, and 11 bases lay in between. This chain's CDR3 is CASSFDRGNEQFF. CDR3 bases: TGTGCCAGCAGTTTCGACCGCGGGAATGAGCAGTTCTTC.

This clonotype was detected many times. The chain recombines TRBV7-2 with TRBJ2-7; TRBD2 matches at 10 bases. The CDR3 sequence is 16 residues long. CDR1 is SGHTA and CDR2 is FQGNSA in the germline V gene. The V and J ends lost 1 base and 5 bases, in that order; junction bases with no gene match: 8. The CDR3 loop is CASSLVPAGGQNEQYF. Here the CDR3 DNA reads TGTGCCAGCAGCTTAGTGCCAGCGGGGGGGCAAAACGAGCAGTACTTC. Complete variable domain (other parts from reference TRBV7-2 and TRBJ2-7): GAGVSQSPSNKVTEKGKDVELRCDPISGHTALYWYRQSLGQGLEFLIYFQGNSAPDKSGLPSDRFSAERTGGSVSTLTIQRTQQEDSAVYLCASSLVPAGGQNEQYFGPGTRLTVT.

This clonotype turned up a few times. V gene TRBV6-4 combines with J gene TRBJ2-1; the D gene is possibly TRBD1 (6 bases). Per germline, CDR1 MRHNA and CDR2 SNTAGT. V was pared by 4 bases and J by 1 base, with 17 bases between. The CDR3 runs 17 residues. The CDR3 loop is CASSGALQGKSYNEQFF. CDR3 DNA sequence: TGTGCCAGCAGTGGCGCTCTCCAGGGGAAATCCTACAATGAGCAGTTCTTC.

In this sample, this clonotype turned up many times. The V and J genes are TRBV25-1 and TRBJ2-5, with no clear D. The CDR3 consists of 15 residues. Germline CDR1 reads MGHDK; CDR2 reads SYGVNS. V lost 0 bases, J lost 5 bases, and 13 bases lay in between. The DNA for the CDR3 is TGTGCCAGCAGTGAATACTTCCCAACCATGGAGACCCAGTACTTC. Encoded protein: CASSEYFPTMETQYF.

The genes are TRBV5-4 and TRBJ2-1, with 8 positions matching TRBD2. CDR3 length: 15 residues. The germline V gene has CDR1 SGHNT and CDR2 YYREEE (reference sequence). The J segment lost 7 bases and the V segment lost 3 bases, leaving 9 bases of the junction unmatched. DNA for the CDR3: TGTGCCAGCAGCTGGGAGGCTAGCGGGCTTAATGAGCAGTTCTTC. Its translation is CASSWEASGLNEQFF.

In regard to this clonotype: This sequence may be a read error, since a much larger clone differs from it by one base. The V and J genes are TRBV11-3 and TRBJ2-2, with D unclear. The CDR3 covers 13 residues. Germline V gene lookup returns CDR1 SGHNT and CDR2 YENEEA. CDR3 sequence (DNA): TGTGCCAGCATCTTATACAACACCGGGGAGCTGTTTTTT. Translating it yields CASILYNTGELFF.

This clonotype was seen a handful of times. DNA of the CDR3: TGTGCTAGTGGTTTGGACATGGAGACCCAGTACTTC. Translation: CASGLDMETQYF. This sequence joins TRBV12-5 and TRBJ2-5; D is unclear. Germline CDR1 LGHNT, CDR2 FRNRAP. CDR3 size: 12 residues. Trimming took off 1 base at V and 5 bases at J, with 5 bases between the two ends.

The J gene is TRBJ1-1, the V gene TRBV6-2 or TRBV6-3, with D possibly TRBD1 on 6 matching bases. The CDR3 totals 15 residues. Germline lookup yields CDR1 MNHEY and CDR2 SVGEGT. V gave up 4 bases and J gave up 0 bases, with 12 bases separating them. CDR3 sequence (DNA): TGTGCCAGCAGTTGGACAGAAAGCCTGAACACTGAAGCTTTCTTT. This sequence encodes CASSWTESLNTEAFF.

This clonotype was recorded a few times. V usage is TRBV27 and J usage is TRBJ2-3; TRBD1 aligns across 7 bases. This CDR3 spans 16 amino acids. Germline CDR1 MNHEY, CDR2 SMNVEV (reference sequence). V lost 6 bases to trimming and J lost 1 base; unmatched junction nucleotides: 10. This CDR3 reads CASSLDIQGGTDTQYF. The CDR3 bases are TGTGCCAGCAGCCTAGACATTCAGGGGGGCACAGATACGCAGTATTTT.

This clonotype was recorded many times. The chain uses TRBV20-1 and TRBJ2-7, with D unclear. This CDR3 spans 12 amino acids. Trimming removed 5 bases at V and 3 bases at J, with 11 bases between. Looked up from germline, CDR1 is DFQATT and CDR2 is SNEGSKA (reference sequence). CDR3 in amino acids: CSASTFGYEQYF. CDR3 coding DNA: TGCAGTGCTTCGACCTTCGGCTACGAGCAGTACTTC.

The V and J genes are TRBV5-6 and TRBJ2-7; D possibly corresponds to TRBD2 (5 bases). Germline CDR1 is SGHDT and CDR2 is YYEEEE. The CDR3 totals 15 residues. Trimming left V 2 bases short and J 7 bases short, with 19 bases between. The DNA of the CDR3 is TGTGCCAGCAGCTTTCTAGCTCCAGGACCCGGGGAGCAGTACTTC. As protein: CASSFLAPGPGEQYF.

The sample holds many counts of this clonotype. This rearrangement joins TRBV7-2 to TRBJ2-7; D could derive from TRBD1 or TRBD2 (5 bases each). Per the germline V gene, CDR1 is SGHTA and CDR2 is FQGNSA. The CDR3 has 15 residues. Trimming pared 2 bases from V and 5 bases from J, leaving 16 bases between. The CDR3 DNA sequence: TGTGCCAGCAGCTTATATGTCGGGGCCCATGACGAGCAGTACTTC. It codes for CASSLYVGAHDEQYF. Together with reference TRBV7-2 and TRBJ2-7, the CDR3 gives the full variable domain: GAGVSQSPSNKVTEKGKDVELRCDPISGHTALYWYRQSLGQGLEFLIYFQGNSAPDKSGLPSDRFSAERTGGSVSTLTIQRTQQEDSAVYLCASSLYVGAHDEQYFGPGTRLTVT.

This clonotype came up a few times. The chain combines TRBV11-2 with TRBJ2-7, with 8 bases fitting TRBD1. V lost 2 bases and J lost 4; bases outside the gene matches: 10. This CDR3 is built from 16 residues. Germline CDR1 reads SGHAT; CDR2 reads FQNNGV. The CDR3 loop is CASSLNLGTGRYEQYF. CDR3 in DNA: TGTGCCAGCAGCTTAAATCTCGGGACAGGCCGGTACGAGCAGTACTTC. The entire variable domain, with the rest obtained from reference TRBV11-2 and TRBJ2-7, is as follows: EAGVAQSPRYKIIEKRQSVAFWCNPISGHATLYWYQQILGQGPKLLIQFQNNGVVDDSQLPKDRFSAERLKGVDSTLKIQPAKLEDSAVYLCASSLNLGTGRYEQYFGPGTRLTVT.

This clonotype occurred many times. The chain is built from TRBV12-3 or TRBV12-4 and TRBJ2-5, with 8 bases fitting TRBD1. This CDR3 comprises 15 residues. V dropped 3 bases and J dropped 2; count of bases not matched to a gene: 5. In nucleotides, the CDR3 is TGTGCCAGCAGTTTCAGGGGGCGCGGGCAAGAGACCCAGTACTTC. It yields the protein CASSFRGRGQETQYF.